The 19 T cell receptor beta chains given below trace back to one sample, sequenced in a study of cytomegalovirus exposure and HLA in healthy donors (dated 2017 in TCRdb). Library method: the immunoSEQ multiplex PCR assay. For the multiplex PCR, a mixture combining 60 forward primers for TCR Vbeta segments and 13 reverse primers for TCR Jbeta segments was used. TCRdb retrieved this table from immuneACCESS and kept in-frame rearrangements only. Not all clones are present; in checked studies, unresolved V genes account for under half, and no reason is known for the remainder. For this sample there are 150,000 to 200,000 clones; about 78% appear just once. About 1.5% of the sample is in the top ten clones. The specimen was PBMCs. The receptor source for this set is a male donor in good health and CMV-seronegative.

This chain links TRBV7-2 with TRBJ2-1; D gene ambiguous. V dropped 3 bases and J dropped 4 bases, with 10 bases sitting between them. Per the germline V gene, CDR1 is SGHTA and CDR2 is FQGNSA. The CDR3 has 14 residues. This chain's CDR3 is CASSFVGFYNEQFF. DNA of the CDR3: TGTGCCAGCAGCTTCGTGGGCTTTTACAATGAGCAGTTCTTC.

The rearrangement joins TRBV4-2 to TRBJ1-5; no definite D call. Germline V gene sequence: CDR1 LGHNA, CDR2 YNFKEQ. This CDR3 is built from 14 residues. V shed 0 bases and J shed 4 bases, with 7 bases lying between them. The CDR3 protein is CASSQERENQPQHF. The CDR3 region has the DNA TGTGCCAGCAGCCAAGAGCGTGAGAATCAGCCCCAGCATTTT.

The genes are TRBV2 and TRBJ1-4; TRBD1 matches at 8 bases. This CDR3 is 14 amino acids long. J lost 8 bases, V lost 7 bases, and 9 bases had no gene match. Germline V gives CDR1 SNHLY, CDR2 FYNNEI. This CDR3 is CASTETGAREKLFF. Written as DNA, the CDR3 is TGTGCCAGCACCGAGACAGGGGCACGAGAAAAACTGTTTTTT.

This clone was observed a handful of times. The V call is TRBV5-6, the J call TRBJ2-5; a weak D match, TRBD1 (5 bases). The CDR3 totals 15 residues. Per germline, CDR1 SGHDT and CDR2 YYEEEE. V lost 2 bases and J 3 bases, leaving 14 bases between the germline ends. CDR3 sequence: CASSFPAGHKETQYF. Written as DNA, the CDR3 is TGTGCCAGCAGCTTCCCCGCAGGGCACAAAGAGACCCAGTACTTC.

V is TRBV7-8 and J is TRBJ1-1; 9 bases align to TRBD1. V lost 5 bases and J lost 5; bases outside the gene matches: 9. The germline CDR1 and CDR2 sequences are SGHVS and FQNEAQ. This CDR3 spans 15 amino acids. The CDR3 DNA follows: TGTGCCAGCAGCGTAAGGACAGGGGATTGGACTGAAGCTTTCTTT. Translated, it gives CASSVRTGDWTEAFF.

The chain couples TRBV5-1 to TRBJ2-2; D unclear. The CDR3 is 13 residues long. Germline CDR1 SGHRS, CDR2 YFSETQ. The V end was cut by 5 bases, the J end by 3 bases, with 8 bases between. The CDR3 DNA is TGCGCCAGCAGATACACCTACACCGGGGAGCTGTTTTTT. Amino acid sequence: CASRYTYTGELFF.

The V gene is TRBV25-1, the J gene TRBJ2-3; TRBD2 is a possible D gene (6 bases). Deletions cut 7 bases from V and 4 bases from J, with 18 bases between. CDR3 length: 15 residues. Germline assignment: CDR1 MGHDK and CDR2 SYGVNS. The CDR3, as DNA: TGTGCCAGCATGGACGGGAGCGGCCCCCCAGATACGCAGTATTTT. This encodes CASMDGSGPPDTQYF. Drawing the rest from reference TRBV25-1 and TRBJ2-3, the complete variable domain is EADIYQTPRYLVIGTGKKITLECSQTMGHDKMYWYQQDPGMELHLIHYSYGVNSTEKGDLSSESTVSRIRTEHFPLTLESARPSHTSQYLCASMDGSGPPDTQYFGPGTRLTVL.

The chain is built from TRBV6-5 and TRBJ1-5; a weak D match, TRBD1 (5 bases). The CDR3 covers 14 residues. The germline V gene has CDR1 MNHEY and CDR2 SVGAGI. V lost 5 bases and J 0 bases, leaving 8 bases between the germline ends. CDR3 in DNA: TGTGCCAGCAGTGAGGACAATAGCAATCAGCCCCAGCATTTT. Residues: CASSEDNSNQPQHF.

This chain uses TRBV5-1 with TRBJ2-3, with 10 bases that match TRBD2. V dropped 4 bases and J dropped 6; count of bases not matched to a gene: 11. Germline V lookup: CDR1 SGHRS, CDR2 YFSETQ. The CDR3 is made up of 16 amino acids. The CDR3 DNA is TGCGCCAGCAGCGACCGGACTAGCGGATCGGGCGATACGCAGTATTTT. This codes for CASSDRTSGSGDTQYF.

This clone has only a few counts. The chain couples TRBV5-1 to TRBJ1-2, with D unresolved. The CDR3 is 13 residues long. Germline V gives CDR1 SGHRS, CDR2 YFSETQ. V was shortened by 1 base and J by 5 bases, with 9 bases between the two germline ends. The CDR3 DNA reads as TGCGCCAGCAGCTTGACCGGGTCGTATGGCTACACCTTC. Protein sequence: CASSLTGSYGYTF.

J is TRBJ2-5 and V is TRBV28; TRBD1 might be the D (6 bases). V lost 2 bases and J 5 bases, leaving 15 bases between the germline ends. This CDR3 contains 15 residues. From germline, CDR1 is MDHEN and CDR2 SYDVKM. CDR3 protein: CASSLPTGQGETQYF. In nucleotides, the CDR3 is TGTGCCAGCAGTTTACCCACCGGGCAGGGGGAGACCCAGTACTTC.

This chain joins TRBV7-6 and TRBJ2-2; 8 positions agree with TRBD1. The CDR3 covers 16 residues. V gave up 5 bases and J gave up 1 base; unmatched junction bases: 6. The germline V gene encodes CDR1 SGHVS and CDR2 FNYEAQ. CDR3 in amino acids: CASSKRQGMNTGELFF. DNA for the CDR3: TGTGCCAGCAGCAAAAGACAGGGGATGAACACCGGGGAGCTGTTTTTT.

V is TRBV7-9 and J is TRBJ2-3; D is possibly TRBD2 (6 bases). This CDR3 contains 14 residues. The V gene's germline CDR1 is SEHNR and CDR2 FQNEAQ (reference sequence). The V and J ends lost 3 bases and 2 bases respectively, with 9 bases between them. The CDR3 loop reads CASSFSGSTDTQYF. The CDR3 coding sequence is TGTGCCAGCAGCTTTAGCGGTTCCACAGATACGCAGTATTTT.

The chain employs TRBV5-6 and TRBJ1-2, with TRBD1 matching over 9 bases. With 4 bases clipped from V and 8 bases from J, the junction kept 9 bases outside the gene matches. The CDR3 covers 14 residues. From germline, CDR1 is SGHDT and CDR2 YYEEEE. The CDR3 DNA follows: TGTGCCAGCAGCGGACAGGGGTCGGTACTCGGCTACACCTTC. Translating gives CASSGQGSVLGYTF.

The rearrangement uses TRBV5-4 and TRBJ2-2; 8 bases fit TRBD2. The germline V gene has CDR1 SGHNT and CDR2 YYREEE (reference sequence). The CDR3 sequence is 14 residues long. J gave up 4 bases and V 4 bases, and 3 bases lay outside the gene matches. For the CDR3, the DNA is TGTGCCAGCAGCCCCGGGGGGGGCACCGGGGAGCTGTTTTTT. Translating gives CASSPGGGTGELFF.

This rearrangement joins TRBV4-1 to TRBJ2-4; 8 bases line up with TRBD2. The J segment lost 12 bases and the V segment lost 1 base, leaving 5 bases of the junction unmatched. This CDR3 region has 13 residues. Germline values: CDR1 MGHRA, CDR2 YSYEKL. This chain's CDR3 is CASSQAGGGSQYF. The CDR3 coding sequence is TGCGCCAGCAGCCAAGCCGGGGGGGGTAGTCAGTACTTC.

The V call is TRBV19, the J call TRBJ2-1; 10 bases map to TRBD2. V gave up 2 bases and J gave up 6 bases; unmatched junction bases: 7. CDR3 size: 16 residues. CDR1 is LNHDA, CDR2 SQIVND, per germline (reference sequence). The CDR3 loop reads CASSIRPSGSSNEQFF. The CDR3 region has the DNA TGTGCCAGTAGTATACGGCCTAGCGGGAGTAGCAATGAGCAGTTCTTC.

CDR3 sequence (DNA): TGCAGCGTTAGGGGTCAGGGGGGTTCATACGAGCAGTACTTC. It translates to CSVRGQGGSYEQYF. The chain uses TRBV29-1 and TRBJ2-7, with a possible D match to TRBD1 (7 bases). V was clipped by 5 bases and J by 4 bases, with 18 bases between them. There are 14 residues in the CDR3. CDR1 and CDR2 (germline): SQVTM, ANQGSEA.

This chain links TRBV5-5 with TRBJ2-3; no definite D call. Germline assignment: CDR1 SGHKS and CDR2 YYEKEE (reference sequence). The CDR3 runs to 17 residues. The V end lost 0 bases, the J end lost 1 base, and 15 bases lay between the germline ends. CDR3 sequence: CASSLGPAPRGTDTQYF. In nucleotides, the CDR3 is TGTGCCAGCAGCTTGGGTCCAGCCCCTCGGGGCACAGATACGCAGTATTTT.